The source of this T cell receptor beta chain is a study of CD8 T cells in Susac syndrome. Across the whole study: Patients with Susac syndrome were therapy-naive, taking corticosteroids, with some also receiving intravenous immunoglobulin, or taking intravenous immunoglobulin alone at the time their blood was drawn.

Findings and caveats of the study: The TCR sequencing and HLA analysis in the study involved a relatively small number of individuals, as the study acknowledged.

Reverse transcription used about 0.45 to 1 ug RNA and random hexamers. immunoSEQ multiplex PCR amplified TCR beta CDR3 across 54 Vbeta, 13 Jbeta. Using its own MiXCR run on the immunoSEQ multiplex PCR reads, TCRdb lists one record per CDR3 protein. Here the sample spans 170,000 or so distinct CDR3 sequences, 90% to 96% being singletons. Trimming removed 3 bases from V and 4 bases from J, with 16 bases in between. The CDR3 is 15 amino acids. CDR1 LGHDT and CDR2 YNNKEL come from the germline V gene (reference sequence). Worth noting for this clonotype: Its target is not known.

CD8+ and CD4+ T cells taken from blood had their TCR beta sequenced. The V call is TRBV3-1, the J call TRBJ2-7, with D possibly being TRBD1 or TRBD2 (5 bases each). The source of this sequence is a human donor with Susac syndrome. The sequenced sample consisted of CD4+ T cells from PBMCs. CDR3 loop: CASSQEVTVPYEQYF. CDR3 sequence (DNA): TGTGCCAGCAGCCAGGAGGTGACAGTTCCTTACGAGCAGTACTTC.